Below, 14 T cell receptor beta chains from the same sample are listed, as sequenced in a study of blood T cells in healthy people across ages. A sample-barcoded 5' primer and a J-beta primer mix were used in a second PCR of roughly 7 to 11 cycles. MiXCR, applied by TCRdb to the 5' RACE reads, yields one record per CDR3 protein. The sample lists more than 600,000 distinct CDR3 sequences, just under 25% occurring once. These sequences were also reported in another study, on T cells of mothers and their children.

Material for sequencing was blood. All receptors come from a boy aged 5-17 years in good health.

V and J are TRBV6-5 and TRBJ2-7, with unresolved D. Trimming stripped 6 bases from V and 2 bases from J, with 11 bases between. In germline, CDR1 is MNHEY, CDR2 SVGAGI. This CDR3 spans 13 amino acids. This CDR3 is CASSRHATYEQYF. CDR3 nucleotide sequence: TGTGCCAGCAGCCGACACGCGACCTACGAGCAGTACTTC.

This clonotype was recorded a few times. The chain employs TRBV20-1 and TRBJ2-5; D may match TRBD1 or TRBD2 (6 bases each). The J call may not be correct, given that the DNA end is closer to TRBJ2-7. CDR3 length: 14 amino acids. Germline CDR1 is DFQATT and CDR2 is SNEGSKA (reference sequence). CDR3: CSAKTGLGGYEQYF. The CDR3 DNA reads TGCAGTGCAAAAACAGGGTTGGGAGGCTACGAGCAGTACTTC.

J is TRBJ2-5 and V is TRBV14; weak D call: TRBD1 (6 bases). The assigned J gene may be wrong: the sequence end matches TRBJ2-7 better. This CDR3 region has 19 residues. The germline CDR1 and CDR2 sequences are SGHDN and FVKESK. CDR3 protein: CASSQDPWGSRGTPYEQYF. CDR3 sequence (DNA): TGTGCCAGCAGCCAAGACCCTTGGGGTTCGAGGGGGACCCCCTACGAGCAGTACTTC.

This clonotype was detected a few times. The chain links TRBV4-2 to TRBJ2-3; 10 bases align to TRBD2. CDR1 is LGHNA, CDR2 YNFKEQ, per germline. This CDR3 is 17 amino acids long. J was trimmed by 7 bases and V by 3 bases; bases with no gene match: 13. CDR3 in DNA: TGTGCCAGCAGCCAGATCCACGACAGCGGGGGGGGAAATACGCAGTATTTT. This gives the protein CASSQIHDSGGGNTQYF.

This clonotype was detected only a few times. The chain recombines TRBV19 with TRBJ1-1, with TRBD1 matching over 7 bases. In germline, CDR1 is LNHDA, CDR2 SQIVND (reference sequence). This CDR3 has 15 residues. V was clipped by 3 bases and J by 10 bases; unmatched bases: 14. CDR3 nucleotides: TGTGCCAGTAGTATTAAAGGGACAGCCTCCCTGGGAGCTTTCTTT. It is translated as CASSIKGTASLGAFF.

The CDR3 DNA is TGTGCCAGCAGCCTCGTGGACAGTCCTGCCTACGAGCAGTACTTC. It codes for CASSLVDSPAYEQYF. The chain is built from TRBV3-1 and TRBJ2-5; D is perhaps TRBD1 (6 bases). The better agreement between TRBJ2-7 and the DNA end casts doubt on the J call. This CDR3 region has 15 residues. The germline V gene encodes CDR1 LGHDT and CDR2 YNNKEL (reference sequence).

To note about this clonotype: At one end, the junction sequence differs from germline, possibly due to a read error. CDR3 residues: CASRYRERNSPLHF. As DNA, the CDR3 is TGTGCCAGCAGGTACAGGGAAAGGAATTCGCCCCTCCACTTT. V usage is TRBV6-5 and J usage is TRBJ1-6; possible D gene TRBD1, 6 bases. The CDR3 extends over 14 amino acids. Germline lookup yields CDR1 MNHEY and CDR2 SVGAGI.

V gene TRBV11-2 combines with J gene TRBJ2-7, with D possibly being TRBD2 (6 bases). The CDR3 is 13 residues long. Germline V gene data show CDR1 as SGHAT and CDR2 as FQNNGV. The V gene lost 6 bases and the J gene lost 3 bases, with 12 bases spanning the gap. The CDR3 sequence is CASRPGELYEQYF. DNA of the CDR3: TGTGCCAGCAGACCGGGGGAACTCTACGAGCAGTACTTC.

There are a few counts of this clonotype. V is TRBV28 and J is TRBJ2-1; 7 bases are a match to TRBD2. V lost 1 base to trimming and J lost 4 bases; unmatched junction nucleotides: 7. The CDR3 is 16 amino acids. Germline values: CDR1 MDHEN, CDR2 SYDVKM. CDR3 amino acids: CASSLFSGITYNEQFF. The CDR3 bases are TGTGCCAGCAGTTTATTCAGCGGGATTACTTACAATGAGCAGTTCTTC.

This chain joins TRBV15 and TRBJ2-7; 10 bases match TRBD1. The CDR3 has 14 amino acids. V lost 4 bases and J lost 3; bases outside the gene matches: 3. From germline, CDR1 is LNHNV and CDR2 YYDKDF (reference sequence). The CDR3 spells CATSNRTGGYEQYF. Here the CDR3 DNA reads TGTGCCACCAGCAACCGGACAGGGGGCTACGAGCAGTACTTC.

The chain recombines TRBV20-1 with TRBJ2-5, with D perhaps TRBD2 (7 bases). Looked up from germline, CDR1 is DFQATT and CDR2 is SNEGSKA (reference sequence). CDR3 length: 14 residues. Trimming removed 1 base from V and 7 bases from J, with 16 bases in between. CDR3 region: CSARVGGPAGTQYF. CDR3 nucleotides: TGCAGTGCTAGAGTGGGGGGGCCGGCGGGGACCCAGTACTTC.

This chain links TRBV19 with TRBJ1-6; TRBD1 matches 10 bases. The trim removed 6 bases at V and 5 bases at J, leaving 4 bases unmatched. CDR3 length equals 15 residues. Germline V lookup: CDR1 LNHDA, CDR2 SQIVND (reference sequence). The CDR3 region is CASRTGTGDNSPLHF. CDR3 nucleotide sequence: TGTGCCAGTAGAACCGGGACAGGGGATAATTCACCCCTCCACTTT.

A few counts support this clonotype. V usage is TRBV29-1 and J usage is TRBJ2-3, with 9 bases fitting TRBD1. This CDR3 contains 13 residues. Germline CDR1 and CDR2: SQVTM and ANQGSEA. J lost 4 bases, V lost 7 bases, and 6 bases had no gene match. DNA for the CDR3: TGCAGCGGGACAGGGGACGGCCCAGATACGCAGTATTTT. Translation: CSGTGDGPDTQYF.

With regard to this clonotype: Relative to the germline gene, one junction end is altered; a read error may explain this. The V gene is TRBV9, the J gene TRBJ2-7; 9 positions agree with TRBD1. The CDR3 is 15 amino acids. Germline V gene data show CDR1 as SGDLS and CDR2 as YYNGEE. In DNA, the CDR3 is TGTGCCAGCAGTGTAGCAGCACGGACAGGGGACGAGCAGTACTTC. The encoded protein is CASSVAARTGDEQYF. The variable domain in full, with the rest retrieved from reference TRBV9 and TRBJ2-7, is DSGVTQTPKHLITATGQRVTLRCSPRSGDLSVYWYQQSLDQGLQFLIQYYNGEERAKGNILERFSAQQFPDLHSELNLSSLELGDSALYFCASSVAARTGDEQYFGPGTRLTVT.